Below are 8 T cell receptor beta chains sequenced from a single sample in a study of cytomegalovirus exposure and HLA in healthy donors. With 60 Vbeta and 13 Jbeta primers, the PCR was carried out. Libraries were prepared by immunoSEQ multiplex PCR; TCRdb keeps only in-frame clonotypes and omits some of them. The data contain roughly 200,000 clones, 9.5% of them singletons. What was sequenced was PBMCs. The receptors here all came from a woman in her twenties or thirties in good health and CMV-seropositive.

This clone appeared a few times. The chain combines TRBV30 with TRBJ1-2; weak D call: TRBD1 (5 bases). Germline assignment: CDR1 GTSNPN and CDR2 SVGIG (reference sequence). V lost 1 base to trimming and J lost 0 bases, with 15 bases between them. This CDR3 region has 16 residues. The CDR3 reads CAWSALGLEANYGYTF. DNA of the CDR3: TGTGCCTGGAGTGCCTTGGGACTGGAGGCTAACTATGGCTACACCTTC. Together with reference TRBV30 and TRBJ1-2, the CDR3 gives the full variable domain: SQTIHQWPATLVQPVGSPLSLECTVEGTSNPNLYWYRQAAGRGLQLLFYSVGIGQISSEVPQNLSASRPQDRQFILSSKKLLLSDSGFYLCAWSALGLEANYGYTFGSGTRLTVV.

Only a few counts were recorded for this clone. The chain carries TRBV13 and TRBJ2-2; perhaps TRBD2 as D (7 bases). The CDR3 runs to 16 residues. V was shortened by 7 bases and J by 3 bases, with 18 bases between the two germline ends. Germline V CDR1 and CDR2: PRHDT, FYEKMQ (reference sequence). DNA of the CDR3: TGTGCCAGCACACCTCGTTTAGGGGGGGACACCGGGGAGCTGTTTTTT. This encodes CASTPRLGGDTGELFF.

DNA of the CDR3: TGTGCCAGCAGCTTAGGGGGGACAGGCGCGCCGTACTTC. Its translation: CASSLGGTGAPYF. V gene TRBV7-9 combines with J gene TRBJ2-7; TRBD1 matches 8 bases. The germline V gene encodes CDR1 SEHNR and CDR2 FQNEAQ (reference sequence). CDR3 length equals 13 residues. V was clipped by 1 base and J by 12 bases; unmatched bases: 8.

This clone showed up just once. The chain combines TRBV5-1 with TRBJ2-6, with D possibly TRBD2 on 5 matching bases. The V and J ends lost 4 bases and 4 bases respectively, with 6 bases between them. The CDR3 has 13 amino acids. CDR1 and CDR2 (germline): SGHRS, YFSETQ. The CDR3 bases are TGCGCCAGCAGCCCGGGAGGGGCCAACGTCCTGACTTTC. Its translation: CASSPGGANVLTF.

The chain has TRBV11-2 and TRBJ2-1; D is perhaps TRBD1 (6 bases). The germline gives CDR1 SGHAT, CDR2 FQNNGV. V was cut by 4 bases and J by 5 bases, with 6 bases left in between. The CDR3 is made up of 12 amino acids. DNA of the CDR3: TGTGCCAGCAGCTGGACAGACAATGAGCAGTTCTTC. Amino acid sequence: CASSWTDNEQFF.

The gene calls are TRBV18 and TRBJ1-4, with D maybe TRBD1 (5 bases). Trimming took 5 bases from V and 0 from J, leaving 7 bases between them. The CDR3 has 14 amino acids. Germline CDR1 KGHSH, CDR2 LQKENI. The CDR3 loop is CASSAGSTNEKLFF. The CDR3 DNA sequence: TGTGCCAGCTCAGCAGGGTCAACTAATGAAAAACTGTTTTTT.

Only a few counts were recorded for this clone. This chain joins TRBV5-4 and TRBJ2-6; no reliable D call. CDR3 length equals 14 residues. V was pared by 4 bases and J by 2 bases, with 7 bases between. The germline V gene has CDR1 SGHNT and CDR2 YYREEE (reference sequence). The CDR3 spells CASSRVAGANVLTF. The DNA for the CDR3 is TGTGCCAGCAGCCGGGTAGCTGGGGCCAACGTCCTGACTTTC.

V usage is TRBV7-9 and J usage is TRBJ1-3; D unclear. The DNA end is more similar to TRBJ2-2, so the J call may be wrong. This CDR3 spans 14 amino acids. Germline loops: CDR1 SEHNR, CDR2 FQNEAQ (reference sequence). In nucleotides, the CDR3 is TGTGCCAGCAGCTTAAATCCCCGTGGCGGGGAGCTGTTTTTT. Residues: CASSLNPRGGELFF.